These 31 T cell receptor beta chains were all obtained from the same sample, sequenced in a study of CXCR3-negative and CXCR3-positive naive CD8 T cells. Preparation of TRB cDNA libraries relied on 5' RACE carrying UMI labels. TCRdb reprocessed the 5' RACE reads, keeping one entry per CDR3 protein, no DNA. The table gives approximately 56,000 distinct CDR3 sequences; the top ten clones make up 20% to 25% of it. The sequenced material came from memory CD8+ T cells from blood. Receptor source: a human donor in good health. Some clones in this sample may be carry-over from other donors' samples.

The V gene is TRBV7-6, the J gene TRBJ1-1; the D call of TRBD1 rests on TCRdb alone, since no DNA is present to check it. The CDR3 loop spans 15 amino acids. Germline V gene lookup returns CDR1 SGHVS and CDR2 FNYEAQ. The CDR3 spells CASSPEPGPNTEAFF.

The CDR3 sequence is CASSLIRGTQGPQHF. V gene TRBV28 combines with J gene TRBJ1-5; TCRdb designates TRBD1, a call that cannot be tested without DNA. Germline lookup yields CDR1 MDHEN and CDR2 SYDVKM. The CDR3 has 15 residues.

This chain connects TRBV7-9 to TRBJ2-1. Germline CDR1 SEHNR, CDR2 FQNEAQ (reference sequence). The CDR3 extends over 12 amino acids. CDR3 protein: CASSPAPDEQFF.

This sequence joins TRBV9 and TRBJ2-1; there is no DNA to check the TCRdb D call of TRBD1. The germline V gene encodes CDR1 SGDLS and CDR2 YYNGEE. CDR3 size: 14 residues. CDR3 region: CASRDDDSYNEQFF.

The chain carries TRBV4-3 and TRBJ1-4. This CDR3 is built from 15 residues. CDR1 is LGHNA and CDR2 is YSLEER in the germline V gene. The CDR3 is CASSQDRALNEKLFF.

V usage is TRBV7-9 and J usage is TRBJ2-5; the TCRdb D gene call, TRBD1, has no DNA to confirm it. Germline-derived CDR1 and CDR2 are SEHNR and FQNEAQ (reference sequence). The CDR3 has 16 amino acids. CDR3 residues: CASSLRGWTGMETQYF.

This chain uses TRBV4-2 with TRBJ2-7. CDR3 size: 17 residues. Germline CDR1 and CDR2: LGHNA and YNFKEQ. The CDR3 is CASSQDLASGSSYEQYF.

The chain recombines TRBV7-2 with TRBJ2-7. CDR1 and CDR2 (germline): SGHTA, FQGNSA. This CDR3 is built from 13 residues. CDR3 region: CASRDGNSYEQYF.

The rearrangement joins TRBV20-1 to TRBJ1-6; TCRdb designates TRBD1, a call that cannot be tested without DNA. The CDR3 runs 16 residues. The germline CDR1 and CDR2 sequences are DFQATT and SNEGSKA (reference sequence). The CDR3 sequence is CSARGSEGQGSSPLHF.

This chain's CDR3 is CASSWDGSYNSPLRF. J is TRBJ1-6 and V is TRBV9; TCRdb lists TRBD1, though no DNA is available to test this call. This CDR3 comprises 15 residues. Germline CDR1 is SGDLS and CDR2 is YYNGEE.

CDR3 in amino acids: CSVEDGSYNEQFF. The chain recombines TRBV29-1 with TRBJ2-1. CDR3 length: 13 amino acids. The germline CDR1 and CDR2 sequences are SQVTM and ANQGSEA.

The V call is TRBV7-3, the J call TRBJ2-1; the D gene TCRdb calls, TRBD2, cannot be checked with no DNA. Germline CDR1 reads SGHTA; CDR2 reads FQGTGA. The CDR3 has 14 amino acids. This CDR3 reads CASSLGTSGSEQFF.

The chain employs TRBV9 and TRBJ2-2; TCRdb's D call of TRBD2 is untestable without DNA. The germline V gene encodes CDR1 SGDLS and CDR2 YYNGEE. The CDR3 is 15 residues long. The CDR3 loop is CASDRGLDNTGELFF.

The V gene is TRBV29-1, the J gene TRBJ2-2; TCRdb reports TRBD2, a call that lacks DNA to check it against. Germline loops: CDR1 SQVTM, CDR2 ANQGSEA. The CDR3 has 15 residues. CDR3 sequence reads: CSAYVTEGGTGELFF.

The CDR3 loop is CAWNMVVGEQFF. The rearrangement links TRBV30 to TRBJ2-1. Germline-derived CDR1 and CDR2 are GTSNPN and SVGIG (reference sequence). This CDR3 is built from 12 residues.

This chain links TRBV29-1 with TRBJ2-1; TCRdb's D gene call, TRBD1, goes unchecked for lack of DNA. The germline V gene has CDR1 SQVTM and CDR2 ANQGSEA. The length of the CDR3 is 12 residues. This CDR3 reads CSVGGARNEQFF.

The chain employs TRBV29-1 and TRBJ2-5. There are 18 residues in the CDR3. The germline CDR1 and CDR2 sequences are SQVTM and ANQGSEA. CDR3 region: CSVEDPIRSAGLQETQYF.

The rearrangement uses TRBV5-1 and TRBJ2-5; there is no DNA to check the TCRdb D call of TRBD2. Germline CDR1 SGHRS, CDR2 YFSETQ. The CDR3 extends over 17 amino acids. CDR3 region: CASSKSGLAGYEETQYF.

The rearrangement uses TRBV12-3 or TRBV12-4 and TRBJ2-6. The CDR3 is 16 residues long. CDR3 loop: CASSAGQGSGANVLTF.

The J gene is TRBJ2-7, the V gene TRBV10-3; the TRBD1 assignment by TCRdb is unverifiable without DNA. Germline V gene lookup returns CDR1 ENHRY and CDR2 SYGVKD. CDR3 length equals 14 residues. CDR3 region: CAISVKGRDYEQYF.

The chain joins TRBV10-3 to TRBJ1-1; the TRBD1 assignment by TCRdb is unverifiable without DNA. Germline CDR1 ENHRY, CDR2 SYGVKD. The CDR3 has 21 residues. The CDR3 here is CAISGPKSGGVGRGPNTEAFF.

The V and J genes are TRBV6-5 and TRBJ2-7; lacking DNA, the TRBD1 call made by TCRdb goes unchecked. This CDR3 contains 14 residues. In germline, CDR1 is MNHEY, CDR2 SVGAGI. The CDR3: CASSPDRASYEQYF.

The chain joins TRBV5-5 to TRBJ2-7; the TRBD1 assignment by TCRdb is unverifiable without DNA. CDR1 is SGHKS and CDR2 is YYEKEE in the germline V gene (reference sequence). The CDR3 runs 15 residues. This CDR3 reads CASSLFRGVTYEQYF.

The chain uses TRBV7-3 and TRBJ2-1; checking the TCRdb D call of TRBD2 is not possible without DNA. This CDR3 has 16 amino acids. Germline CDR1 SGHTA, CDR2 FQGTGA. The CDR3 sequence: CASSLQGRGTIHEQFF.

The chain recombines TRBV4-3 with TRBJ2-5. In germline, CDR1 is LGHNA, CDR2 YSLEER. The CDR3 is made up of 15 amino acids. CDR3: CASSQGLRSQETQYF.

CDR3: CASSQDLGEQYF. The chain couples TRBV3-1 to TRBJ2-7. The CDR3 spans 12 residues. Per the germline V gene, CDR1 is LGHDT and CDR2 is YNNKEL (reference sequence).

The rearrangement uses TRBV28 and TRBJ2-5; the D call of TRBD1 rests on TCRdb alone, since no DNA is present to check it. This CDR3 comprises 12 residues. Germline CDR1 is MDHEN and CDR2 is SYDVKM. The CDR3 reads CASSQGVETQYF.

The chain carries TRBV30 and TRBJ2-1; TCRdb returns TRBD2, unconfirmable since there is no DNA. Per the germline V gene, CDR1 is GTSNPN and CDR2 is SVGIG (reference sequence). The length of the CDR3 is 16 residues. The CDR3 sequence is CAWSQGLAGSKNEQFF.

The chain combines TRBV20-1 with TRBJ2-7; TCRdb gives TRBD1 as the D gene, but with no DNA this cannot be confirmed. Looked up from germline, CDR1 is DFQATT and CDR2 is SNEGSKA (reference sequence). The CDR3 is 14 residues long. The chain's CDR3 is CSATAPRGSYEQYF.

This sequence joins TRBV5-6 and TRBJ1-2. This CDR3 is 12 amino acids long. The germline V gene encodes CDR1 SGHDT and CDR2 YYEEEE. CDR3: CASSLGYAGYTF.

This chain links TRBV4-3 with TRBJ2-7. The CDR3 loop spans 15 amino acids. The germline gives CDR1 LGHNA, CDR2 YSLEER. CDR3 protein: CASSQGTGASGEQYF.